This is a list of T cell receptor beta chains from one sample in a study of radiation and T cells in renal cell carcinoma. TCRdb keeps only in-frame clones here, not all; method: immunoSEQ multiplex PCR. The sample consists of over 85,000 clones, around 81% of them appearing once. The sample was blood, taken from a patient whose treatment included radiotherapy and nephrectomy. All receptors come from a man in his forties or fifties with renal cell carcinoma. Each CDR3 is given without its conserved first and last residue.

CDR3: ASSLDWIGSGNEQF; J: TRBJ2-1; length: 14; V: TRBV11-2
CDR3: ASSFTGGYNEQF; J: TRBJ2-1; length: 12; V: TRBV7-8
CDR3: ASRRTSLADQPQH; J: TRBJ1-5; length: 13; V: TRBV2
CDR3: ASSRENSGGYAQY; J: TRBJ2-7; length: 13; V: TRBV4-2
CDR3: ASRPTSGRTGELF; J: TRBJ2-2; length: 13; V: TRBV6-5
CDR3: AISDEGQGAYGYT; J: TRBJ1-2; length: 13; V: TRBV10-3
CDR3: ASSPQGWAGYT; J: TRBJ1-2; length: 11; V: TRBV18
CDR3: ASSLGDQGFTGELF; J: TRBJ2-2; length: 14; V: TRBV7-8
CDR3: ASSFRGTGAEQY; J: TRBJ2-7; length: 12; V: TRBV27
CDR3: ASNDRGLINGYT; J: TRBJ1-2; length: 12; V: TRBV6-5
CDR3: ASSEGALSYGYT; J: TRBJ1-2; length: 12; V: TRBV6-4
CDR3: ASRPTGNFHEKLF; J: TRBJ1-4; length: 13; V: TRBV27
CDR3: ASSLIVNTGELF; J: TRBJ2-2; length: 12; V: TRBV5-1
CDR3: ASSKNRGNQPQH; J: TRBJ1-5; length: 12; V: TRBV6-5
CDR3: ASSPRHRDTQY; J: TRBJ2-5; length: 11; V: TRBV7-2
CDR3: ASSLTSGTVSYEQY; J: TRBJ2-7; length: 14; V: TRBV11-2
CDR3: ASSDSNQPQH; J: TRBJ1-5; length: 10; V: TRBV2
CDR3: AWGDRNNNEQF; J: TRBJ2-1; length: 11; V: TRBV30
CDR3: ASSPRGDTEAF; J: TRBJ1-1; length: 11; V: TRBV9
CDR3: ASSLGETGSRGPLH; J: TRBJ1-6; length: 14; V: TRBV11-3
CDR3: ASSSPGAVYEQY; J: TRBJ2-7; length: 12; V: TRBV28
CDR3: ASSPDEGRNQPQH; J: TRBJ1-5; length: 13; V: TRBV7-6
CDR3: ASSLDPGQGYEQY; J: TRBJ2-7; length: 13; V: TRBV5-6
CDR3: ASSSRQGKTEAF; J: TRBJ1-1; length: 12; V: TRBV27
CDR3: ASSVQRQLQETQY; J: TRBJ2-5; length: 13; V: TRBV6-1
CDR3: ASSLTSGNTDTQY; J: TRBJ2-3; length: 13; V: TRBV28
CDR3: ASSGRQGLNTEAF; J: TRBJ1-1; length: 13; V: TRBV7-8
CDR3: ASSLDRDAF; J: TRBJ1-1; length: 9; V: TRBV28
CDR3: ASSLRVAGPYEQY; J: TRBJ2-7; length: 13; V: TRBV5-1
CDR3: ASSPPGGRAF; J: TRBJ1-1; length: 10; V: TRBV6-6
CDR3: ASSLGQGFHEQY; J: TRBJ2-7; length: 12; V: TRBV5-1
CDR3: ASSLIQNTEAF; J: TRBJ1-1; length: 11; V: TRBV5-5
CDR3: ASSRRLAGGYEQF; J: TRBJ2-1; length: 13; V: TRBV28
CDR3: ASSSGTSGSTQY; J: TRBJ2-3; length: 12; V: TRBV7-3
CDR3: ASSLGQSKNIQY; J: TRBJ2-4; length: 12; V: TRBV28
CDR3: ASSQDPARDTQY; J: TRBJ2-3; length: 12; V: TRBV4-1
CDR3: AWSVARQGEQY; J: TRBJ2-7; length: 11; V: TRBV30
CDR3: AWTGQLNTEAF; J: TRBJ1-1; length: 11; V: TRBV30
CDR3: ASMGDRVTEAF; J: TRBJ1-1; length: 11; V: TRBV2
CDR3: ASSFDQGRTEAF; J: TRBJ1-1; length: 12; V: TRBV6-6
CDR3: ASSLTSGVYNEQF; J: TRBJ2-1; length: 13; V: TRBV9
CDR3: ASSGQGARGYGYT; J: TRBJ1-2; length: 13; V: TRBV28
CDR3: ASSGTGGQPQH; J: TRBJ1-5; length: 11; V: TRBV27
CDR3: ASTVRASNQPQH; J: TRBJ1-5; length: 12; V: TRBV6-1
CDR3: ASSWAGQGNEKLF; J: TRBJ1-4; length: 13; V: TRBV25-1
CDR3: AGLRGRGSPLH; J: TRBJ1-6; length: 11; V: TRBV2
CDR3: ASSKPSGTGLYGYT; J: TRBJ1-2; length: 14; V: TRBV19
CDR3: ASSSSGHTGELF; J: TRBJ2-2; length: 12; V: TRBV28
CDR3: ASSQWGPASYEQY; J: TRBJ2-7; length: 13; V: TRBV4-3
CDR3: AGSKGAQTQY; J: TRBJ2-5; length: 10; V: TRBV30
CDR3: ASSTPVESGELF; J: TRBJ2-2; length: 12; V: TRBV6-6
CDR3: ASSYGERGPQY; J: TRBJ2-7; length: 11; V: TRBV6-5
CDR3: ASSLFPGQKPNEQF; J: TRBJ2-1; length: 14; V: TRBV7-2
CDR3: ASSSRASNYGYT; J: TRBJ1-2; length: 12; V: TRBV7-9
CDR3: ASSRQGQSNEKLF; J: TRBJ1-4; length: 13; V: TRBV28
CDR3: ASRQPGAGQPQH; J: TRBJ1-5; length: 12; V: TRBV28